This TCR beta chain was found in a study of healthy donors' naive CD4 and CD8 T cells (dated by TCRdb to between 2015 and 2016). Looking at the study overall: Donors were selected to cover three age groups (20-25, 40-50 and 60-70 years, roughly 6 each), with a mean age of 44, and half of the donors were female. Donors were HLA-typed by sequencing at HLA-A, -B, -C, -DRB1, -DQB1 and -DPB1 using the SBTexcellerator protocol, an ABI3130xl analyzer and SBTengine software. For TCR alpha, a new primer set covering all functional IMGT alpha gene variants was designed, and the rest of the protocol matched the beta-chain workflow. Peripheral blood mononuclear cells were obtained from 18 unrelated, healthy individuals. The study sequenced rearranged TCR alpha and beta chains from naive CD4+ and CD8+ T cells to test how TCR variation relates to lineage commitment. The investigation overall reported the following: In both chains, CD4+ lineage was associated with a positively charged CDR3 and CD8+ lineage with a negatively charged CDR3. Because alpha and beta chains were sequenced in bulk and could not be paired, combined chain effects were not evaluated. The study did not directly address possible repertoire bias arising from homeostatic proliferation of naive T cells. Most V and J gene segments were reportedly biased between naive CD4+ and CD8+ cells, consistently across donors and independent of HLA genotype. About 13% of the variance in CD4/CD8 propensity appeared to be explained jointly by V genes, J genes and CDR3 charge, in a largely additive manner.

Only a few counts were recorded for this clonotype. Its antigen has not been determined. The record has no base qualities; no much larger clone is one base away. Cells with a CD4+CD8-CD45RO-CD45RA+ profile were isolated by FACS and defined as naive CD4+ T cells, and those with a CD8+CD4-CD45RA+CD27bright profile were defined as naive CD8+ T cells. Antibodies against CD4 (RPA-T4), CD8 (SK1), CD27 (O323), CD45RA (HI100) and CD45RO (UCHL1) were used for sorting. The run used a 454 GS FLX Titanium. A previously published linear amplification protocol was used to build the TCR libraries, starting from roughly 490 ng of total RNA. Sequencing was carried out on the Roche/454 Genome Sequencer using Titanium chemistry. The paper's data handling went like this. A total of roughly 80,000 rearranged TCR alpha transcripts were sequenced from 5 of the healthy donors. Duplicate transcripts were removed, and unique TCR clonotypes were defined by the CDR3 junction according to IMGT nomenclature. Using logistic regression in R 2.13.0, the researchers modeled CD4 versus CD8 status as a function of V and J genes, with an adjustment for donor effects and a Bonferroni correction for multiple testing. TCRdb reprocessed the public reads (quality trimming at Q25 with fastp, clone calling with MiXCR) and kept in-frame beta chains. Here each entry gathers all rows of one CDR3 protein and keeps the most common genes and DNA. Here the V and J calls rest on TCRdb's processing, not on the authors' analysis. This sample comprises roughly 200,000 distinct CDR3 sequences, over 60% of them detected only once. The ten biggest clones cover around 2% of the sample.

The TCR was taken from a pool of human donors in good health; the sample pools cells from several healthy donors. The sample consisted of naive CD4+ and CD8+ T cells sorted from blood, pooled from several donors. Sample cell subset or site, as interpreted from the label and publication: FACS-sorted naive CD4+ (CD45RO-CD45RA+) and naive CD8+ (CD45RA+CD27bright) T cells.

The DNA sequence is given as TGTGCCAGCAGTTACAAACGTCAGGGTGGCAATCAGCCCCAGCATTTT. This yields the protein CASSYKRQGGNQPQHF. The chain links TRBV6-2 or TRBV6-3 with TRBJ1-5, with TRBD1 tentatively as D gene (5 bases match). V sheds 2 bases and J sheds 2 bases, leaving 13 bases between their ends. The germline V gene sets CDR1 to MNHEY and CDR2 to SVGEGT. Reading from cysteine to phenylalanine, the CDR3 counts 16 amino acids. CDR3 DNA is the only sequence kept; it has 48 bases, read in frame from the first base.